This passage covers 5 T cell receptor beta chains from one sample sequenced in a study of CD8 T cells in ankylosing spondylitis. TCRdb processed the 5' RACE reads anew with MiXCR; each CDR3 protein has one entry. Of about 7,900 distinct CDR3 sequences listed, about 3.9% were seen once; the top ten hold more than 9%. The sample consisted of blood, either unsorted or a sorted T cell fraction (not recorded which). All receptors come from a female donor with ankylosing spondylitis or in good health (not recorded which).

In its sample, this clonotype is medium-sized. The rearrangement joins TRBV9 to TRBJ2-3; 9 nucleotides align to TRBD2. This CDR3 comprises 14 residues. The junction had 5 bases not matched to a gene; V was cut back by 0 bases and J by 9 bases. Germline CDR1 SGDLS, CDR2 YYNGEE. CDR3: CASSVGSGGVTQYF. Here the CDR3 DNA reads TGTGCCAGCAGCGTAGGTAGCGGGGGTGTCACGCAGTATTTT.

In its sample, this clonotype was seen many times. This sequence joins TRBV9 and TRBJ2-5; 7 positions agree with TRBD2. The CDR3 is 17 amino acids. J gave up 5 bases and V 3 bases, and 16 bases lay outside the gene matches. From germline, CDR1 is SGDLS and CDR2 YYNGEE. CDR3 DNA sequence: TGTGCCAGCAGCGCCCGTCGAGATGTTTGGGAGGGGGAGACCCAGTACTTC. Amino acids: CASSARRDVWEGETQYF.

This clonotype is medium-sized within its sample. The chain links TRBV9 to TRBJ1-1; D may be TRBD1 (6 bases). Per germline, CDR1 SGDLS and CDR2 YYNGEE. The CDR3 is 13 residues long. V dropped 5 bases and J dropped 4 bases, with 12 bases sitting between them. The CDR3 sequence: CASSEDRSTEAFF. CDR3 nucleotides: TGTGCCAGCAGTGAAGACAGGAGCACTGAAGCTTTCTTT.

The sample holds many counts of this clonotype. The chain couples TRBV9 to TRBJ2-5; TRBD1 matches 8 bases. This CDR3 is built from 14 residues. Germline V gene data show CDR1 as SGDLS and CDR2 as YYNGEE. V dropped 3 bases and J dropped 1; count of bases not matched to a gene: 2. The CDR3 bases are TGTGCCAGCAGCGCGACAGGGGCCCAAGAGACCCAGTACTTC. It specifies CASSATGAQETQYF. Together with reference TRBV9 and TRBJ2-5, the CDR3 gives the full variable domain: DSGVTQTPKHLITATGQRVTLRCSPRSGDLSVYWYQQSLDQGLQFLIQYYNGEERAKGNILERFSAQQFPDLHSELNLSSLELGDSALYFCASSATGAQETQYFGPGTRLLVL.

This clonotype has only a few counts. The chain has TRBV9 and TRBJ2-7; weak D call: TRBD1 (6 bases). The CDR3 runs to 16 residues. The V gene's germline CDR1 is SGDLS and CDR2 YYNGEE. V lost 0 bases, J lost 0 bases, and 13 bases lay in between. DNA for the CDR3: TGTGCCAGCAGCGTAGGAGACAGGTTAAGCTCCTACGAGCAGTACTTC. Protein sequence: CASSVGDRLSSYEQYF.